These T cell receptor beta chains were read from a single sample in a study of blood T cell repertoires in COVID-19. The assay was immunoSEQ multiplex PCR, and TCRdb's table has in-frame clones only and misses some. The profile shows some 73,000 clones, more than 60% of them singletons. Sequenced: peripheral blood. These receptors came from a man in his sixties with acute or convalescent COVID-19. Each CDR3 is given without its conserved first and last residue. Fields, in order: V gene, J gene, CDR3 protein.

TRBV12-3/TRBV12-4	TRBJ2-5	ASSPDSEETQY
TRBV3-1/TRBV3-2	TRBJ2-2	ASSKAGGPGGELF
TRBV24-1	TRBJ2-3	ATSVTTTSDGNTQY
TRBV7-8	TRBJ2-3	ASSLGVAGPPTDTQY
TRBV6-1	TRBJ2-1	ASSEFGYNEQF
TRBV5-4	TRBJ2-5	ASTGGGQETQY
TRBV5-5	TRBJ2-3	ASSLPSGGAVGTQY
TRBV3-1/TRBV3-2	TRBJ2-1	ASSRVRSSYNEQF
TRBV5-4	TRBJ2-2	ASSLAGTSGNTGELF
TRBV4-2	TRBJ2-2	ASSPTRGELF
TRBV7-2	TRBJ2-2	ASSLGLANTGELF
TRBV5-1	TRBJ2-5	ASSQDRGGETQY
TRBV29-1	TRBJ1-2	SVEVGQWGPSNYGYT
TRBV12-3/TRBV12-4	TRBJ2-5	ASSFAREETQY
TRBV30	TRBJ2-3	AWSVPLMGGSTDTQY
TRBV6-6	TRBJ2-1	AGRGTGNEQF
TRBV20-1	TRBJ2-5	SASPGQGLQETQY
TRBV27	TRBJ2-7	ASTQSRENAYEQY
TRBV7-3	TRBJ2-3	ASSFDRSTDTQY
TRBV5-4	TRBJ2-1	ASSLVGRGPYTYNEQF
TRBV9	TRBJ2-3	ASSPKGPGTGPTDTQY
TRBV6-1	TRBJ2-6	ASSDVRDTYGANVLT
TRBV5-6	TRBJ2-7	ASSSPSSAHNRVIYEQY
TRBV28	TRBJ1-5	AGQGFDNQPQH
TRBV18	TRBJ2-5	ASSDGDQETQY
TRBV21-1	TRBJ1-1	ASSKALLFDRVEAF
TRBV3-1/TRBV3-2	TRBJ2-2	ATSLAGELF
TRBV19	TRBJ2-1	ASTDLGGLAGGSSYNEQF
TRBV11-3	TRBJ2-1	ASSDSGGNEF
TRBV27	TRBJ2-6	ASSRGGSGANVLT
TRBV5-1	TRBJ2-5	ASSVTGGETQY
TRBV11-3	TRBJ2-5	ASSLDHGEETQY
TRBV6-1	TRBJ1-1	ASSELEVLAF
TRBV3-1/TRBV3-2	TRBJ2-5	ASQKGSETQY
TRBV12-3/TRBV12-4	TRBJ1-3	AGRIGSGNTIY
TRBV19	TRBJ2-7	ASSWTSGRGYEQY
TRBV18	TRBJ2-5	ASSPTAGEETQY
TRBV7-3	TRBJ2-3	ASSLNSLGGGEDTQY
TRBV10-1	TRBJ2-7	ASSSFRGSVYEQY
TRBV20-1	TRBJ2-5	SAVSEETQY
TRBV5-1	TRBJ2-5	ASSFNAGGKTQY
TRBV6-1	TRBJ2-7	ASSEYLASYEQY
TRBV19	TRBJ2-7	ASSTAGMSYEQY
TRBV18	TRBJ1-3	ASSPTQEPTGAGGNTIY
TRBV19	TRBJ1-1	ASIQGNTEAF
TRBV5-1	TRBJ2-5	ASSLLEETQY
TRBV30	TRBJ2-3	AWSDYRFHVDTQY
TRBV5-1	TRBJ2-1	ASSPGTSNEQF
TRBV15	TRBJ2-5	ATSRDHTSGGQETQY
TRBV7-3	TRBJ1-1	ASSSDGDTRTEAF
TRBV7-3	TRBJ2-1	ASSSQGQDEQF
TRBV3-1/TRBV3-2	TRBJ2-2	ASSQSSGVPNTGELF
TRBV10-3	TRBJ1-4	AISEYSDNEKLF
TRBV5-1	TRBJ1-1	ASSSDRGNTEAF
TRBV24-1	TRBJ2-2	ATSDMDRDNTGELF
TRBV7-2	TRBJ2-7	ASSLLPGGPYEQY
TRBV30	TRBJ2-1	AWSAGVAYNEQF
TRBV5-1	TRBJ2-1	ASSLVVGGRNEQF